This T cell receptor (beta chain) stems from a study of PD-L1 blockade in urothelial cancer. Germline loops: CDR1 KGHSH, CDR2 LQKENI. V gave up 6 bases and J gave up 0 bases; unmatched junction bases: 7. The CDR3 has 16 amino acids. Using immunoSEQ multiplex PCR, the repertoire was profiled, and TCRdb retains in-frame clones only, with some absent. The table records tens of thousands of clones, 87% of them present only once. The chain combines TRBV18 with TRBJ1-5; 8 nucleotides align to TRBD1. The sequencing here drew on PBMCs, taken around atezolizumab (anti-PD-L1) treatment. This clonotype was obtained from a man aged 60-69 years with urothelial cancer. CDR3 nucleotide sequence: TGTGCCAGCTCGACGGGACAGGCTTATAGCAATCAGCCCCAGCATTTT. It encodes CASSTGQAYSNQPQHF.